This entry concerns a single TCR beta chain. This record comes from a study of technical replicates of blood from several donors. Libraries were prepared by immunoSEQ multiplex PCR; TCRdb keeps only in-frame clonotypes and omits some of them. The sample records over 85,000 clones, 90% to 95% being singletons. The origin of this receptor is a human donor in good health. Sequenced material: T cells isolated from PBMCs.

The CDR3 nucleotides read TGTGCCAGCAGTTACATGGGCAGGGGCTACGAGCAGTACTTC. Its translation is CASSYMGRGYEQYF. The V and J genes are TRBV6-5 and TRBJ2-7, with D maybe TRBD1 (6 bases). This CDR3 comprises 14 residues. Germline V gene lookup returns CDR1 MNHEY and CDR2 SVGAGI. Trimming took off 2 bases at V and 3 bases at J, with 11 bases between the two ends.